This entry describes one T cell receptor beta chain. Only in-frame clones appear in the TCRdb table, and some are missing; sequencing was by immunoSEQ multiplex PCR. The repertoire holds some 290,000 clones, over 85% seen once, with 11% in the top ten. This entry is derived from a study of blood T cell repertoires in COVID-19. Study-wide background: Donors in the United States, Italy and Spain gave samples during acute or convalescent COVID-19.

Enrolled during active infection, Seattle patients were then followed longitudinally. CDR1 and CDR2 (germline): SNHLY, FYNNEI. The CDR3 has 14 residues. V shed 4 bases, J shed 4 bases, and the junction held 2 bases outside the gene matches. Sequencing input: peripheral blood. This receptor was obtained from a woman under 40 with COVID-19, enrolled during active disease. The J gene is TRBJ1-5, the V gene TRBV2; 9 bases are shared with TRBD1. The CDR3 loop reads CASSVGQGNQPQHF. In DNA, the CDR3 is TGTGCCAGCAGTGTCGGACAGGGGAATCAGCCCCAGCATTTT.